The following is a T cell receptor beta chain sequence with its context. This CDR3 region has 15 residues. The V gene end was trimmed by 3 bases and the J gene end by 6 bases; junction bases not matched to a gene: 6. Germline CDR1 and CDR2: KGHSH and LQKENI. The data belong to a study of blood T cell repertoires in COVID-19. Turning to the study itself: Spain, Italy and the United States supplied samples that represented acute and convalescent COVID-19.

The method was immunoSEQ multiplex PCR; TCRdb's version includes in-frame clones alone and lacks a portion of them. This sample carries about 340,000 clones, 80% to 90% of them seen once, and the ten largest clones take approximately 3.1%. The sample was peripheral blood. The rearrangement links TRBV18 to TRBJ1-2; 11 nucleotides match TRBD1. The sequence was collected from a man aged 25 to 40 with active or convalescent COVID-19. CDR3: CASSPRTGGVDGYTF. CDR3 nucleotide sequence: TGTGCCAGCTCACCTCGGACAGGGGGCGTGGATGGCTACACCTTC.